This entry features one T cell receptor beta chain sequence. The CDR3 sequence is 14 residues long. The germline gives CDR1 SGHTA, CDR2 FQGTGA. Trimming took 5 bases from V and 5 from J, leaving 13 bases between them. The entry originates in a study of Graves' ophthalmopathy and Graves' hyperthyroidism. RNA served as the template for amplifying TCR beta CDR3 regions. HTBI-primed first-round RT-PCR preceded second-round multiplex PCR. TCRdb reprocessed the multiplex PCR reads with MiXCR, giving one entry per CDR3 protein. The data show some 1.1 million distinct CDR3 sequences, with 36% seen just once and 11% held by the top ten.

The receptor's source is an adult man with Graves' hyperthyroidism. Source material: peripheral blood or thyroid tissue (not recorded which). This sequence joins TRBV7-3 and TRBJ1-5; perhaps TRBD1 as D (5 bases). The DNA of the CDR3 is TGTGCCAGCAGCGTTCGAGGGGACGATCAGCCCCAGCATTTT. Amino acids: CASSVRGDDQPQHF.